Listed below are T cell receptor beta chains from one sample, sequenced in a study of tumor and adjacent non-tumor tissue in lung cancer. TCRdb reprocessed the multiplex PCR reads with MiXCR, giving one entry per CDR3 protein. Altogether some 47,000 distinct CDR3 sequences are present, approximately 59% being singletons, with the ten largest covering around 20%. Sequencing was carried out using distant non-tumor lung tissue. These receptors were obtained from a woman aged 40 to 49 with non-small cell lung cancer. The CDR3 runs from the conserved cysteine through the conserved F or W. D genes are given only for firm matches. Size is omitted from some rows. Given values are once, few, many or a class for expanded clones.

clone_size d_call j_call v_call cdr3_nt cdr3_aa
. . TRBJ2-1 TRBV6-1 TGTGCCAGCAGTGTAGGGGGACTAACGGTACTGAGCTTC CASSVGGLTVLSF
. . TRBJ2-7 TRBV28 TGTGCCAGCATTTTATCGTCAGGCCTCTGCGAGCAGTACTTC CASILSSGLCEQYF
many . TRBJ1-1 TRBV28 TGTGCCAGCAGTTTAACCCCCGGGACAGAAGCTTTCTTT CASSLTPGTEAFF
few . TRBJ1-1 TRBV20-1 TGCTGTGCTAGTGGGGGAATCGGAGCTTTCTTT CCASGGIGAFF
. TRBD2 TRBJ2-3 TRBV4-1 TGCGCCAGCATCTCCCCGGGACTATGTGGGCGCATTGACACAGATACGCAGTATTTT CASISPGLCGRIDTDTQYF
. . TRBJ1-5 TRBV6-1 TGTGTCAGCAGTCCCTGGGACCTATATAGCCATCAGCACCAGCATTTT CVSSPWDLYSHQHQHF
. . TRBJ2-7 TRBV5-1 TGCGCCAGCAGCCCCGGACAGACCATACTAGCATACGAGCAGCAGTTC CASSPGQTILAYEQQF
many . TRBJ2-3 TRBV29-1 TGCAGCGTTGGAGGCGGAAGCACAGATACGCAGTATTTT CSVGGGSTDTQYF
many . TRBJ2-7 TRBV4-2 TGTGCCAGCAGCTCGGACGGCATCTCCTACGAGCAGTACTTC CASSSDGISYEQYF
. . TRBJ1-4 TRBV20-1 TGCAGTGCTAGAAGACCAAGTAATGAAAAACTGTTTTTT CSARRPSNEKLFF
many . TRBJ1-1 TRBV13 TGTGCCAGCAGCCCACAGGTTTCCACTGAAGCTTTCTTT CASSPQVSTEAFF
many . TRBJ1-3 TRBV6-5 TGTGCCAGCAGCCCGGACAACCATGGAAACACCATATATTTT CASSPDNHGNTIYF
medium-sized . TRBJ2-1 TRBV11-2 TGTGCCAGCAGCCTAGCCCCTGGCAATGAGCAGTTCTTC CASSLAPGNEQFF
. . TRBJ2-7 TRBV11-2 TGTGCCAGCAGCCGCAATTCGGGCTTCTCCTACGAACAGTACTTC CASSRNSGFSYEQYF
few . TRBJ2-1 TRBV11-3 TGTGCCAGCAGGCCCAGACCTAGGATCTCCTACAATGAGCAGTTCTTC CASRPRPRISYNEQFF
. TRBD2 TRBJ2-5 TRBV11-2 TGTGCTAGCAGCTTGGGACTAGAAAGCGGCCAGTACTTC CASSLGLESGQYF
. TRBD2 TRBJ2-5 TRBV14 TGTGCCAGCAACCAACCGGGCGGGGGGGCCCCCCAAGAGACCCAGTACTTC CASNQPGGGAPQETQYF
. TRBD2 TRBJ2-7 TRBV10-1 TGCGCCATCAACGGTCAGGAAGGGACTAGCGGGAGGGCCTGGTACGAGCAGTACTTC CAINGQEGTSGRAWYEQYF
few . TRBJ2-1 TRBV28 TGTGCCAGCAGTCCGGGACCGAGCAATGAGCAGTTCTTC CASSPGPSNEQFF
many . TRBJ2-4 TRBV6-6 TGTGCCAGCAGTTACGAGGGAAGGGCGGGGAACAAAAACATTCAGTACTTC CASSYEGRAGNKNIQYF
. . TRBJ2-5 TRBV20-1 TGCAGTGCTAGAGATTGGGCGGGGCAAGCGTCCCAGTACTTC CSARDWAGQASQYF
medium-sized TRBD2 TRBJ2-1 TRBV6-1 TGTGCCAGCAGTAAATGGACTAGCGGGAGGTTGGGCTCCTACAATGAGCAGTTCTTC CASSKWTSGRLGSYNEQFF
few . TRBJ2-5 TRBV12-3/TRBV12-4 TGTGCCAGCACCGACAAAGAGACCCAGTACTTC CASTDKETQYF